This T cell receptor beta chain was observed in a study of T-cell reconstitution after alpha-beta-depleted transplantation in children. This CDR3 spans 16 amino acids. The ends were cut back, 4 bases at V and 5 bases at J, with 20 bases in the middle. Germline CDR1 is SEHNR and CDR2 is FQNEAQ (reference sequence). Unique molecular identifiers were used in preparing the TCRbeta library. A single record per CDR3 protein comes from TCRdb applying MiXCR to the PCR reads. In the table there are almost 600,000 distinct CDR3 sequences, over 20% of which are singletons. The chain couples TRBV7-9 to TRBJ2-5; TRBD1 might be the D (6 bases). Sequencing used PBMCs, obtained before TCRalphabeta/CD19-depleted stem cell transplant. The sequence derives from a boy in the first two years of life with Wiskott-Aldrich syndrome, due to receive a stem cell transplant. The CDR3 region is CASSSYRVLTRETQYF. CDR3 DNA: TGTGCCAGCAGCTCATACAGGGTTTTGACGAGGGAGACCCAGTACTTC.